This TCR beta chain was obtained from a study of cytomegalovirus exposure and HLA in healthy donors. Overall study results and limits: Reports described diagnosis of cytomegalovirus status by the classifier as highly specific and sensitive. Cytomegalovirus-associated TCR beta chains were listed, numbering more than 150. Rarity characterized most TCR sequences, yet some public TCRs appeared in many donors.

In the case of this clone: Its matching antigen is unknown.

The CDR3 has 19 amino acids. Germline V gene sequence: CDR1 SGHTA, CDR2 FQGNSA. The trim removed 1 base at V and 4 bases at J, leaving 18 bases unmatched. The PCR employed 60 Vbeta primers together with 13 Jbeta primers. Generated by immunoSEQ multiplex PCR, the TCRdb table keeps only in-frame clones and is missing some. The repertoire includes about 200,000 clones, about 79% of them detected once, and around 0.1% sits in the top ten. Sequencing used PBMCs. This sequence was found in a boy between 2 and 10 years old in good health and CMV-seronegative. The chain employs TRBV7-2 and TRBJ1-1, with 7 bases matching TRBD1. The CDR3 region is CASSLVAGGSSGLLTEAFF. CDR3 bases: TGTGCCAGCAGCTTAGTCGCAGGGGGGTCGTCTGGGCTACTCACTGAAGCTTTCTTT.